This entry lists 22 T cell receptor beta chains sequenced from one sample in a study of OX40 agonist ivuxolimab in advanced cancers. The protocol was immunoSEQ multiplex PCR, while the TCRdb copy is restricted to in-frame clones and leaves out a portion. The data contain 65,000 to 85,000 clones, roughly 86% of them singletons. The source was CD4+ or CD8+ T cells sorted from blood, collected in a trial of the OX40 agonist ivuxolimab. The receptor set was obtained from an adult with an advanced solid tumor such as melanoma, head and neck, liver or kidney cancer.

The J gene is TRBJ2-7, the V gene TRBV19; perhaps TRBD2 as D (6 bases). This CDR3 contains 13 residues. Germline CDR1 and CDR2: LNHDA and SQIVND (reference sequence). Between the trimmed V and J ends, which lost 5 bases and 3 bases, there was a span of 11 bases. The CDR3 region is CASSWGGDYEQYF. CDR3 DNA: TGTGCCAGTAGTTGGGGCGGGGACTACGAGCAGTACTTC.

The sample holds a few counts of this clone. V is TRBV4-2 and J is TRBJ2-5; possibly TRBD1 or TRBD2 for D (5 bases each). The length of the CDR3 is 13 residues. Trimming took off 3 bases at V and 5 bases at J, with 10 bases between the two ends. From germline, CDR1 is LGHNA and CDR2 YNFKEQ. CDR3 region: CASSQGPEETQYF. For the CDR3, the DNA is TGTGCCAGCAGCCAGGGACCGGAGGAGACCCAGTACTTC.

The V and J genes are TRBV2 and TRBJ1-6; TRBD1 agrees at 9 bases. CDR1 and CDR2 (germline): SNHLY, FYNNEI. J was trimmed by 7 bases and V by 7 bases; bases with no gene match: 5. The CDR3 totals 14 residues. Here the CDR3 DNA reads TGTGCCAGCAATACTGGACAGGGGAATTCACCCCTCCACTTT. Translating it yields CASNTGQGNSPLHF.

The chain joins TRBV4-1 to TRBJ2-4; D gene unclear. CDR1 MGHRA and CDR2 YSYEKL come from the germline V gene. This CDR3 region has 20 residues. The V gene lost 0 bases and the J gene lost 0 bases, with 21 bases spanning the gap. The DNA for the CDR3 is TGCGCCAGCAGCCAAGACCGGTTAGGCTACGAGACACTAGCCAAAAACATTCAGTACTTC. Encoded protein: CASSQDRLGYETLAKNIQYF.

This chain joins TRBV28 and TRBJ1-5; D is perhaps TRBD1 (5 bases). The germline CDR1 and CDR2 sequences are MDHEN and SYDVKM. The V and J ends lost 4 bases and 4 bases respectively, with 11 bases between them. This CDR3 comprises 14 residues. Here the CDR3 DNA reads TGTGCCAGCAGTTACGTTCAGGGAAATCAGCCCCAGCATTTT. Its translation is CASSYVQGNQPQHF.

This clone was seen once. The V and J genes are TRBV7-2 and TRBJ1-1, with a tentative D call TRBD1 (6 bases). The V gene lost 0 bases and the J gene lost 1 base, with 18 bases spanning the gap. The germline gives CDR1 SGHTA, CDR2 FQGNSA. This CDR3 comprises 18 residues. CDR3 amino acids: CASSLAPVTGSPNTEAFF. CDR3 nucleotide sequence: TGTGCCAGCAGCTTAGCCCCTGTGACAGGTTCCCCGAACACTGAAGCTTTCTTT.

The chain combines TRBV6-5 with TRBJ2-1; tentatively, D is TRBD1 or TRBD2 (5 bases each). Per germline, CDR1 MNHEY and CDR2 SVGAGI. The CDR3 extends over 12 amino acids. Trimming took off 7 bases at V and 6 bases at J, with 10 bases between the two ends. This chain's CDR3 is CASNGAGNEQFF. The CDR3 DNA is TGTGCCAGCAACGGGGCTGGCAATGAGCAGTTCTTC.

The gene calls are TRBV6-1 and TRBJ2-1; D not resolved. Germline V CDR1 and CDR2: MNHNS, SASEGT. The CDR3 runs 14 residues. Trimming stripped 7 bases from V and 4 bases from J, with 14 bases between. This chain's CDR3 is CASITVTDYNEQFF. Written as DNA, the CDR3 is TGTGCCAGCATAACTGTAACTGATTACAATGAGCAGTTCTTC.

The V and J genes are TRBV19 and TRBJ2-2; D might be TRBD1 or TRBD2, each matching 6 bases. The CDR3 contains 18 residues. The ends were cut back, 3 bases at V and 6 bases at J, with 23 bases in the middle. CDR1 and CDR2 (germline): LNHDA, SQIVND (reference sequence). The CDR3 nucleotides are TGTGCCAGTAGTATCTGGGCCATAAGGGGGGCAATACCCGGGGAGCTGTTTTTT. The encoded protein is CASSIWAIRGAIPGELFF.

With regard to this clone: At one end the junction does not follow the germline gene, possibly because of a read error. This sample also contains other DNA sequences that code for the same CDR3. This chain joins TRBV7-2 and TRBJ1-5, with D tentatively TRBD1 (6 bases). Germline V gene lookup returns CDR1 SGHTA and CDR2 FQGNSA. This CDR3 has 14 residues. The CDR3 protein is CASSTGIGDQPQHF. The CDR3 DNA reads TGTGCCAGCAGCACAGGGATAGGGGATCAGCCCCAGCATTTC. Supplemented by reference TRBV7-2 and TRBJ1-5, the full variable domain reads GAGVSQSPSNKVTEKGKDVELRCDPISGHTALYWYRQSLGQGLEFLIYFQGNSAPDKSGLPSDRFSAERTGGSVSTLTIQRTQQEDSAVYLCASSTGIGDQPQHFGDGTRLSIL.

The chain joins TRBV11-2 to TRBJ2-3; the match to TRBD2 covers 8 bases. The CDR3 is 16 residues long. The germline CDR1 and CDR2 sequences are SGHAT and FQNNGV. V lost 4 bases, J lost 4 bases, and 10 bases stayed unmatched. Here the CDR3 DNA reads TGTGCCAGCAGCTCCCCGCCGGGGGGGTTTGCAGATACGCAGTATTTT. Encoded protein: CASSSPPGGFADTQYF.

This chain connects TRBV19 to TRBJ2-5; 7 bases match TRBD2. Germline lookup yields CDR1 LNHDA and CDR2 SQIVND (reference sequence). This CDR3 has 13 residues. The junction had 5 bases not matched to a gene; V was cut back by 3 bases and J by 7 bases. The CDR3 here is CASSIAGLPTQYF. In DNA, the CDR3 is TGTGCCAGTAGTATTGCGGGACTACCGACCCAGTACTTC.

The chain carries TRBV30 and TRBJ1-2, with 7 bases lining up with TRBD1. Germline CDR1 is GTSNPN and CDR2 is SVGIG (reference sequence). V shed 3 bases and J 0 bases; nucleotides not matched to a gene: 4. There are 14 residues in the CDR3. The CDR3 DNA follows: TGTGCCTGGAGGGTGACAGGGCCTAACTATGGCTACACCTTC. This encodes CAWRVTGPNYGYTF.

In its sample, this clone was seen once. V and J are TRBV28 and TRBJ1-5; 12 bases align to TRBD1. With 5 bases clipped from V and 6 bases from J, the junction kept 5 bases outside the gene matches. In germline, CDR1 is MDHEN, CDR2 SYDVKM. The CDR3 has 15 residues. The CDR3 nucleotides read TGTGCCAGCAGTGGGGGACAGGGGGCAGGTCAGCCCCAGCATTTT. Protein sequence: CASSGGQGAGQPQHF.

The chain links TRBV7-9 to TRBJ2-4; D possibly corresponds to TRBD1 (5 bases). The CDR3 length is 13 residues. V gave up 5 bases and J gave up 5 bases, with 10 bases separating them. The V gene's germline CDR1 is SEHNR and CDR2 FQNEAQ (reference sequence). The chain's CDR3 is CASSPDSQNIQYF. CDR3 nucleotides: TGTGCCAGCAGCCCTGACAGCCAAAACATTCAGTACTTC.

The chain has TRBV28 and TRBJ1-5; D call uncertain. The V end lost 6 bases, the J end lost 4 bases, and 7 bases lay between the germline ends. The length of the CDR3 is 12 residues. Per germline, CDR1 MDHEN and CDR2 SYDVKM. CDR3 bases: TGTGCCAGCAGCCGATATAATCAGCCCCAGCATTTT. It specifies CASSRYNQPQHF.

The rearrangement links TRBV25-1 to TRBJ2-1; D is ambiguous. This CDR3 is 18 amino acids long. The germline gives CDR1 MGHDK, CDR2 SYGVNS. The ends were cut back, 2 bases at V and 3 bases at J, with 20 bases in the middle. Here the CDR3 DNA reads TGTGCCAGCAGTGAAACAAGGGCCGTCGACGGTCACTACAATGAGCAGTTCTTC. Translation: CASSETRAVDGHYNEQFF. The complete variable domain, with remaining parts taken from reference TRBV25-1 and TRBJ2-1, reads EADIYQTPRYLVIGTGKKITLECSQTMGHDKMYWYQQDPGMELHLIHYSYGVNSTEKGDLSSESTVSRIRTEHFPLTLESARPSHTSQYLCASSETRAVDGHYNEQFFGPGTRLTVL.

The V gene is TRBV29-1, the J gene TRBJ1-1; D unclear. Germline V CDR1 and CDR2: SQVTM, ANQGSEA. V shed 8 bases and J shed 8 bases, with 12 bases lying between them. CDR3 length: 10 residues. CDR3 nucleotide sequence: TGCAGCCCCGTACCGAAGGAAGCTTTCTTT. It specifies CSPVPKEAFF.

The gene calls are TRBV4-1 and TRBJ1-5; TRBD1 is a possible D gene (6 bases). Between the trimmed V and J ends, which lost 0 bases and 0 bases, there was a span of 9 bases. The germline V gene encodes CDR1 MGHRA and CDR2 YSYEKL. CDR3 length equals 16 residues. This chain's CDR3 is CASSQDPGVSNQPQHF. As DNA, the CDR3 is TGCGCCAGCAGCCAAGATCCAGGGGTTAGCAATCAGCCCCAGCATTTT.

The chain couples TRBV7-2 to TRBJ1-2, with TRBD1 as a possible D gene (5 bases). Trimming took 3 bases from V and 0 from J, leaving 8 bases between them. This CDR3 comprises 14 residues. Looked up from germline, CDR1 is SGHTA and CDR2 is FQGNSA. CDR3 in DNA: TGTGCCAGCAGCTTCGACAGCACTAACTATGGCTACACCTTC. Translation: CASSFDSTNYGYTF.

CDR3 amino acids: CASSNTGNSGNQPQHF. DNA of the CDR3: TGTGCCAGTAGTAATACGGGGAACAGTGGAAATCAGCCCCAGCATTTT. The genes are TRBV19 and TRBJ1-5, with D uncertain. Germline CDR1 LNHDA, CDR2 SQIVND (reference sequence). The CDR3 loop spans 16 amino acids. Trimming took 4 bases from V and 4 from J, leaving 17 bases between them.

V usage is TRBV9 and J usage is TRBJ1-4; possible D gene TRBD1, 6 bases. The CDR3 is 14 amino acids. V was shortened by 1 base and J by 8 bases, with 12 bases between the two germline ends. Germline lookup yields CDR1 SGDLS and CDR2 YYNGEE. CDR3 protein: CASSVMGAQEKLFF. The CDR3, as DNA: TGTGCCAGCAGCGTAATGGGGGCACAAGAAAAACTGTTTTTT. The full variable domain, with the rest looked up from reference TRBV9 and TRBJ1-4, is DSGVTQTPKHLITATGQRVTLRCSPRSGDLSVYWYQQSLDQGLQFLIQYYNGEERAKGNILERFSAQQFPDLHSELNLSSLELGDSALYFCASSVMGAQEKLFFGSGTQLSVL.